The rows below give T cell receptor beta chains drawn from one sample of a study of T cells in Graves' hyperthyroidism and ophthalmopathy. MiXCR was run by TCRdb on the multiplex PCR reads, yielding one entry per CDR3 protein. The sample lists nearly 750,000 distinct CDR3 sequences; approximately 40% were seen once. The sample taken for sequencing was blood. Receptors were obtained from a woman between 40 and 50 years old with Graves' hyperthyroidism. CDR3s include the opening cysteine and the closing phenylalanine or tryptophan. Fields, in order: V gene, clone size, D gene, J gene, CDR3 DNA, CDR3 protein. D genes are given only for firm matches. Clone size is given for some rows only: seen once, a few or many times, or a class if the clone is expanded.

>TRBV2|.|.|TRBJ2-5
TGTGCCAGCAGTGAGGCTGGGGGGCCAGGAACCCAGTACTTC
CASSEAGGPGTQYF
>TRBV6-5|few|.|TRBJ2-5
TGTGCCAGCAGTTACACCCGACTAGAGCAAGAGACCCAGTACTTC
CASSYTRLEQETQYF
>TRBV19|.|TRBD1|TRBJ2-7
TGTGCCAGTAGTATATCACCTGACAGGGCCCGCGGCTACGAGCAGTACTTC
CASSISPDRARGYEQYF
>TRBV20-1|many|TRBD1|TRBJ2-7
TGCAGTGCTAAGGGGACAGGGGGCTTGAACGAGCAGTACTTC
CSAKGTGGLNEQYF
>TRBV7-2|many|TRBD1|TRBJ1-6
TGTGCCAGCAGCCCGAGACAGGGTCTTAGAGGGGAGGCCCTCCACTTT
CASSPRQGLRGEALHF
>TRBV7-2|few|.|TRBJ1-6
TGTGCCAGCAGCTCGGCCTCTACCGGTAGTTCCTATAATTCACCCCTCCACTTT
CASSSASTGSSYNSPLHF
>TRBV15|.|.|TRBJ2-7
TGTGCCACCAGCAGAGATACGGGGGACGAGCAGTACTTC
CATSRDTGDEQYF
>TRBV5-1|.|.|TRBJ1-1
TGCGCCAGCAGCTCGACGGACAGCGTGCAAGAAGCTTTCTTT
CASSSTDSVQEAFF
>TRBV4-3|once|.|TRBJ2-7
TGCGCCAGCATCCAAGAAAGGGACTCCCTTTGGCAGTACTTC
CASIQERDSLWQYF
>TRBV10-2|.|.|TRBJ1-6
TGTGCCAGCAGCCAAGAGTTTACCTCCCCCAATTCACCCCTCCACTTT
CASSQEFTSPNSPLHF
>TRBV7-9|once|.|TRBJ2-7
TGTGCCAGCAATGCGGAGGGAGGCACCTACGAGCAGTACTTC
CASNAEGGTYEQYF
>TRBV12-5|.|.|TRBJ1-6
TGTGCTAGTGGGGATTCCGGGAATTCACCCCTCCACTTT
CASGDSGNSPLHF
>TRBV5-1|.|.|TRBJ1-1
TGCGCCAGCAGCTTGGATTGGGTGGGGCCTTTGAACACTGAAGCTTTCTTT
CASSLDWVGPLNTEAFF
>TRBV2|.|TRBD1|TRBJ2-3
TGTGCCAGCGTACAGGGGCTGACGCAGTATTTT
CASVQGLTQYF
>TRBV12-3/TRBV12-4|many|.|TRBJ1-2
TGTGCCAGCAGTCCGCCGGGATCTGCATCCACCTTC
CASSPPGSASTF
>TRBV5-6|.|.|TRBJ1-1
TGTGCCAGCAGCTTGGCCGTTCAGGGTGAAGCTTTCTTT
CASSLAVQGEAFF
>TRBV4-3|.|TRBD1|TRBJ2-2
TGCGCCAGCAGCCCGGAAGACAGGGCTTTCGGGGAGCTGTTTTTT
CASSPEDRAFGELFF
>TRBV5-1|.|.|TRBJ2-2
TGCGCCAGCAGCCCGCAAAATGGCGGGGAGCTGTTTTTT
CASSPQNGGELFF
>TRBV20-1|many|.|TRBJ1-1
TGCAGTGCTCTGGGAGCATTGAACACTGAAGCTTTCTTT
CSALGALNTEAFF
>TRBV5-6|few|TRBD1|TRBJ1-1
TGTGCCACTGGACAGGGGGATACTGAAGCTTTCTTT
CATGQGDTEAFF
>TRBV5-8|.|.|TRBJ1-2
TGTGCCAGCAGCTGGGCGACAGGAACCGACTATGGCTACACCTTC
CASSWATGTDYGYTF
>TRBV10-3|.|TRBD1|TRBJ2-5
TGTGCCATCAGTGACGAAAATCGGGACAGGGGGCCTCTAGAGACCCAGTACTTC
CAISDENRDRGPLETQYF
>TRBV27|many|.|TRBJ1-5
TGTGCCAGCAGCACACGACGGGAGCTGAGGTATCAGCCCCAGCATTTT
CASSTRRELRYQPQHF
>TRBV14|.|.|TRBJ2-2
TGTGCCAGCAGCCAAACAGGGAAGTACACCGGGGAGCTGTTTTTT
CASSQTGKYTGELFF
>TRBV5-8|.|TRBD1|TRBJ2-7
TGTGCCAGCAGCCGACGTGGGACAGGTGGAGTAGGGGAGCAGTACTTC
CASSRRGTGGVGEQYF
>TRBV13|.|.|TRBJ2-7
TGTGCCAGCAGCTACAGGACAGACAAGCAGTACTTC
CASSYRTDKQYF
>TRBV6-2/TRBV6-3|few|TRBD1|TRBJ1-1
TGTGCCAGCAGTTACCAACAGGGGGGCACTGAAGCTTTCTTT
CASSYQQGGTEAFF
>TRBV7-9|.|TRBD2|TRBJ2-7
TGTGCCAGCAGCCCCGGGAGGACACCCTACGAGCAGTACTTC
CASSPGRTPYEQYF
>TRBV10-3|many|.|TRBJ2-5
TGTGCCATCAAAAGTGAAGAGACCCAGTACTTC
CAIKSEETQYF
>TRBV6-5|few|TRBD1|TRBJ1-3
TGTGCCAGCAGTGGGGACAGGGGCTCTGGAAACACCATATATTTT
CASSGDRGSGNTIYF
>TRBV10-3|many|.|TRBJ1-1
TGTGCCATCAGTGATAGAGAAAGGGGGTTGATGTCTGAAGCTTTCTTT
CAISDRERGLMSEAFF
>TRBV10-3|many|TRBD1|TRBJ1-4
TGTGCCACCTCCCCGGGACAGTCTCTGGGTAGGCTGTTTTTT
CATSPGQSLGRLFF
>TRBV29-1|many|.|TRBJ1-2
TGCAGCGTTGTGGTCGGCCCACAGACCTTC
CSVVVGPQTF
>TRBV5-1|.|.|TRBJ1-4
TGCGCCAGCAGCTTTTGGGACTTGACAGATACCGAAAAACTGTTTTTT
CASSFWDLTDTEKLFF
>TRBV5-5|.|TRBD2|TRBJ2-7
TGTGCCAGCAGCCCCCGGGAGGGGTCGACCTACGAGCAGTACTTC
CASSPREGSTYEQYF
>TRBV10-3|many|.|TRBJ2-7
TGTGCCATCAAGACCGATCTTGACGAGCAGTACTTC
CAIKTDLDEQYF
>TRBV4-2|few|TRBD2|TRBJ2-5
TGTGCCAGCAGCCAAGTATCGCTAGCGGTCCAAGAGACCCAGTACTTC
CASSQVSLAVQETQYF
>TRBV7-2|.|TRBD2|TRBJ2-7
TGTGCCAGCAGCCCTCCCCCACTAGCGGGAGGGCCTGGGCAGTACTTC
CASSPPPLAGGPGQYF
>TRBV7-2|many|.|TRBJ2-5
TGTGCCAGCAGCTCCCGAGCAGAGACCCAGTACTTC
CASSSRAETQYF
>TRBV29-1|.|TRBD2|TRBJ2-1
TGCAGCGTAGACCGCATAGCGGGAGGCTATGAGCAGTTCTTC
CSVDRIAGGYEQFF
>TRBV7-7|.|TRBD2|TRBJ2-1
TGTGCTAGCAGCTCCCGGGGACTAGCGGGGGGGTACAATGAGCAGTTCTTC
CASSSRGLAGGYNEQFF
>TRBV4-3|.|.|TRBJ1-5
TGCGCCAGCAGCCAAGATTCGGCAGGAAATCAGCCCCAGCATTTT
CASSQDSAGNQPQHF
>TRBV5-1|many|.|TRBJ1-1
TGCGCCAGCAGCCAAGGATACACTGAAGCTTTCTTT
CASSQGYTEAFF
>TRBV7-9|.|TRBD1|TRBJ1-1
TGTGCCAGCAGCTCGGACAGGGGGAAATTGGCTACTGAAGCTTCCTTT
CASSSDRGKLATEASF
>TRBV19|.|TRBD1|TRBJ1-5
TGTGCCAGTACCGGGGGACAGTTCAATCAGCCCCAGCATTTT
CASTGGQFNQPQHF
>TRBV2|many|.|TRBJ2-7
TGTGCCAGCAGGGATACCTCCTACGAGCAGTACTTC
CASRDTSYEQYF
>TRBV10-3|few|TRBD2|TRBJ2-3
TGTGCCATCAGTCCCGGGACTAGGGGGACAGATACGCAGTATTTT
CAISPGTRGTDTQYF
>TRBV7-2|.|TRBD1|TRBJ1-5
TGTGCCAGCAGCTTGAGGACAGGGTACGAGCATTTT
CASSLRTGYEHF
>TRBV7-2|many|TRBD1|TRBJ2-5
TGTGCCAGCAGCTGGTCAGGACAGGGTCAAGAGACCCAGTACTTC
CASSWSGQGQETQYF